This T cell receptor (beta chain) stems from a study of T cells in Graves' hyperthyroidism and ophthalmopathy (dated 2019 in TCRdb). Broadly, across the study: Peripheral blood was sampled at the time of initial diagnosis, prior to any treatment. TCR Vbeta CDR3 sequencing of some 140 peripheral blood samples (over 40 ophthalmopathy, 75 or so hyperthyroidism and some 17 progressor patients) is reported in the paper. After sampling, hyperthyroidism patients received methimazole starting at 30 mg daily, and ophthalmopathy patients received high-dose intravenous methylprednisolone. Prospective prediction of ophthalmopathy was tested in an independent validation cohort of 18 to 20 hyperthyroidism patients and 15 to 17 patients who later progressed to ophthalmopathy. In addition, the study compared T-cell repertoires in thyroid tissue and in blood from roughly 6 Graves' hyperthyroidism patients. The 100 discovery patients were divided at random into training and test sets in a 7:3 ratio. To identify TCR V-J signatures that set the groups apart, the researchers used a discovery cohort of approximately 98 patients, made up of under 45 with Graves' ophthalmopathy and around 58 with stable Graves' hyperthyroidism. What the research found in general, with its limitations: In cross-validation, a model built on a 13 V-J signature told ophthalmopathy apart from stable hyperthyroidism with less than 90% sensitivity and roughly 81% specificity, and in testing the same model reached 80%/75%. No statistical method was used to set the sample size in advance, and investigators knew the group allocation. In validation, progression to ophthalmopathy was predicted by the model with more than 65% sensitivity and under 85% specificity, a median of approximately 6.5 months before onset. Blood samples also contained most of the expanded thyroid clonotypes (frequency above 0.001), which suggests that blood repertoires may reflect thyroid immune responses.

Stable Graves' hyperthyroidism was defined as the absence of progression to ophthalmopathy over 18 months of follow-up. Hyperthyroidism patients were newly diagnosed, had a disease duration of under 2 months, and were aged 18 to 65 years. Exclusion was applied to patients with uncontrolled infections, other autoimmune diseases, pregnancy or lactation. Clinical symptoms, serum thyroxine and TRAb, thyroid ultrasound, and orbital computed tomography formed the basis for the diagnoses. Ficoll-Paque density gradient centrifugation was used to isolate PBMCs from around 10 ml of fresh peripheral blood. Total RNA was extracted using Trizol reagent, and RNA quality was assessed on an Agilent 2100 Bioanalyzer. There are a few counts of this clonotype. The clone's antigen remains unknown. No much larger clonotype is one base removed from it; base qualities were not supplied. As encoded in the germline V gene (reference sequence), CDR1 is GTSNPN while CDR2 is SVGIG. Trimming removed 4 bases from V and 7 bases from J, leaving 10 bases between the germline ends. The CDR3 covers 11 residues, taking in both the cysteine and the phenylalanine. The sequence is cut down to CDR3 DNA, 33 bases in frame from base 1.

The TCR beta CDR3 regions were amplified from the RNA transcripts. A first-round RT-PCR of the TCR CDR3 used the HTBI primer set with the Qiagen OneStep RT-PCR kit. Libraries were constructed in a second round of multiplex PCR, after which size selection and purification were carried out. Libraries were sequenced paired-end with 100 bp reads on an Illumina HiSeq2000. In the original analysis: Raw data were processed with SOAPnuke, discarding reads with adapters, uncalled bases, mean Phred below 15, or no exact constant-primer or identifier match. High-quality paired reads were merged using COPE v1.2.5, and each unique nucleotide sequence was defined as a clonotype. Clonotypes were aligned to IMGT TRBV, TRBD and TRBJ reference segments using MiTCR v1.1. Only V-J combinations with frequency above 0.0001, covering approximately 99% of repertoires, were analysed. The TCS score was defined as F50 (clonal expansion) divided by E x V (chaos), with BLOSUM62-based TCRdist calculated between CDR3 peptides within each V-J. Welch's t-statistics and random forest reduced several hundred V-J features to about 12, which were used in a naive Bayes classifier (R e1071). TCRdb reanalyzed the raw reads on its own, using fastp at Q25 for trimming and MiXCR for clone calling, and kept in-frame beta chains. All rows with the same CDR3 protein become a single entry with the most common DNA and genes. The V and J calls here are based on TCRdb, not the publication. The sample contains about 480,000 distinct CDR3 sequences, roughly 14% of them found a single time. Around a sixth of the sample rests with the top ten.

The receptor was derived from a woman between 18 and 30 years old with Graves' hyperthyroidism. The chain links TRBV30 with TRBJ1-1; a tentative D call is TRBD1 (6 bases match). Source material: blood. The DNA sequence is as follows: TGTGCCTGGAACAGGGCTGTTGAAGCTTTCTTT. Its product reads: CAWNRAVEAFF. With the portions outside the CDR3 filled from the reference TRBV30 and TRBJ1-1 genes, the complete variable region becomes SQTIHQWPATLVQPVGSPLSLECTVEGTSNPNLYWYRQAAGRGLQLLFYSVGIGQISSEVPQNLSASRPQDRQFILSSKKLLLSDSGFYLCAWNRAVEAFFGQGTRLTVV.